Shown below are 18 T cell receptor beta chains from a single sample sequenced in a study of T cells in Graves' hyperthyroidism and ophthalmopathy. The source material, RNA transcripts, was used to amplify TCR beta CDR3 regions. The HTBI primer set served for first-round RT-PCR of the TCR CDR3. TCRdb redid the calling of the multiplex PCR reads with MiXCR, one entry per CDR3 protein. The sample lists approximately 640,000 distinct CDR3 sequences, 17% occurring once. Sequencing was performed on blood. The receptor source for this set is a man between 50 and 59 years old with Graves' hyperthyroidism.

The chain couples TRBV27 to TRBJ2-7; D might be TRBD2 (5 bases). Germline assignment: CDR1 MNHEY and CDR2 SMNVEV (reference sequence). CDR3 size: 17 residues. The V end was cut by 5 bases, the J end by 5 bases, with 25 bases between. CDR3 sequence (DNA): TGTGCCAGCAGTAAACGCATACAGAGGGAGAAGAAGGACGAGCAGTACTTC. It encodes CASSKRIQREKKDEQYF.

In regard to this clonotype: One end of the junction varies from germline; a read error may be responsible. The V and J genes are TRBV18 and TRBJ2-3, with TRBD1 matching over 11 bases. The CDR3 covers 15 residues. Germline-derived CDR1 and CDR2 are KGHSH and LQKENI. This CDR3 is CVSSKGQGDGDTQYF. Here the CDR3 DNA reads TGTGTCAGCTCAAAGGGACAGGGGGATGGAGATACACAGTATTTT.

Many counts were recorded for this clonotype. The chain employs TRBV7-3 and TRBJ2-1, with 11 nucleotides matching TRBD2. V lost 1 base and J lost 6; bases outside the gene matches: 2. This CDR3 region has 15 residues. CDR1 is SGHTA, CDR2 FQGTGA, per germline. The CDR3 here is CASSLMGLAVNEQFF. CDR3 nucleotide sequence: TGTGCCAGCAGCTTAATGGGACTAGCGGTCAATGAGCAGTTCTTC.

This clonotype showed up many times. The CDR3, as DNA: TGTGCCAGCAGCTTAGCGGGCAGGGGTCCAGATACGCAGTATTTT. Its translation: CASSLAGRGPDTQYF. The J gene is TRBJ2-3, the V gene TRBV11-2, with D perhaps TRBD1 (6 bases). The germline V gene has CDR1 SGHAT and CDR2 FQNNGV. The V and J ends lost 1 base and 4 bases respectively, with 12 bases between them. The CDR3 is 15 amino acids.

This clonotype was found once. Since a much larger clone is just one base distant, this may be a read error. The J gene is TRBJ2-1, the V gene TRBV28, with TRBD2 identical over 11 bases. The CDR3 runs 14 residues. Germline-derived CDR1 and CDR2 are MDHEN and SYDVKM. Trimming took 4 bases from V and 9 from J; bases not matched to a gene: 5. CDR3 bases: TGTGCCAGCAGTTGGGGACTAGCGGTCAGTGAGCAGTTCTTC. Amino acids: CASSWGLAVSEQFF.

This clonotype was recorded many times. The chain is built from TRBV28 and TRBJ2-5; TRBD2 matches at 8 bases. The CDR3 loop spans 15 amino acids. The germline V gene has CDR1 MDHEN and CDR2 SYDVKM. In DNA, the CDR3 is TGTGCGGCAAGGGAACTAGCGGAAAGTCAAGAGACCCAGTACTTC. This sequence encodes CAARELAESQETQYF. Supplemented by reference TRBV28 and TRBJ2-5, the full variable domain reads DVKVTQSSRYLVKRTGEKVFLECVQDMDHENMFWYRQDPGLGLRLIYFSYDVKMKEKGDIPEGYSVSREKKERFSLILESASTNQTSMYLCAARELAESQETQYFGPGTRLLVL.

This clonotype was counted many times. The chain combines TRBV7-2 with TRBJ2-6; the D is unclear. The CDR3 consists of 14 residues. The germline CDR1 and CDR2 sequences are SGHTA and FQGNSA. Trimming pared 1 base from V and 4 bases from J, leaving 5 bases between. This chain's CDR3 is CASSLGPGANVLTF. Written as DNA, the CDR3 is TGTGCCAGCAGCTTAGGGCCGGGGGCCAACGTCCTGACTTTC.

This clonotype was seen repeatedly, ten times or more. The genes are TRBV27 and TRBJ2-6; D might be TRBD1 (5 bases). Germline CDR1 reads MNHEY; CDR2 reads SMNVEV (reference sequence). The V and J ends lost 6 bases and 7 bases respectively, with 16 bases between them. This CDR3 region has 15 residues. CDR3 in DNA: TGTGCCAGCAGCCCCAGGGTGATTCGAGCCAACGTCCTGACTTTC. Its protein product is CASSPRVIRANVLTF.

There are many counts of this clonotype. V is TRBV20-1 and J is TRBJ2-4, with 7 bases fitting TRBD2. This CDR3 region has 14 residues. The V and J ends lost 6 bases and 7 bases, in that order; junction bases with no gene match: 12. From germline, CDR1 is DFQATT and CDR2 SNEGSKA (reference sequence). Here the CDR3 reads CSAEGRAKGNIQYF. The CDR3 bases are TGCAGTGCCGAAGGGAGGGCGAAGGGGAACATTCAGTACTTC.

V is TRBV19 and J is TRBJ2-3; D gene uncertain. There are 17 residues in the CDR3. V shed 4 bases and J shed 4 bases, with 21 bases lying between them. Germline CDR1 is LNHDA and CDR2 is SQIVND (reference sequence). The CDR3 DNA sequence: TGTGCCAGTAGTACTCCCGGACCAGCCCCAACCTCAGATACGCAGTATTTT. Its translation: CASSTPGPAPTSDTQYF.

This clonotype was seen a few times. V usage is TRBV24-1 and J usage is TRBJ2-6, with unresolved D. Looked up from germline, CDR1 is KGHDR and CDR2 is SFDVKD. CDR3 length: 13 residues. The V end lost 12 bases, the J end lost 4 bases, and 12 bases lay between the germline ends. The DNA of the CDR3 is TGTGCCGTAGAGTTAAGCGGGGCCAACGTCCTGACTTTC. As protein: CAVELSGANVLTF.

This clonotype was found a few times. CDR3 sequence reads: CASSLGTGILAEAFF. CDR3 bases: TGTGCCAGCAGCTTGGGGACAGGGATCTTAGCTGAAGCTTTCTTT. J is TRBJ1-1 and V is TRBV5-6; the match to TRBD1 covers 8 bases. The CDR3 has 15 amino acids. V trimming: 0 bases; J trimming: 6 bases; junction bases outside the gene matches: 7. Germline V gene data show CDR1 as SGHDT and CDR2 as YYEEEE.

This clonotype has at least ten counts. The chain's CDR3 is CASRPTVNTEAFF. The CDR3 DNA sequence: TGTGCCAGCAGACCAACAGTGAACACTGAAGCTTTCTTT. This sequence joins TRBV28 and TRBJ1-1, with unresolved D. The CDR3 loop spans 13 amino acids. Germline CDR1 and CDR2: MDHEN and SYDVKM. V was trimmed by 6 bases and J by 0 bases, leaving 8 bases between them.

This clonotype has only a few counts. V is TRBV19 and J is TRBJ1-1; no clear D gene. Germline V gives CDR1 LNHDA, CDR2 SQIVND (reference sequence). With 3 bases removed from V and 0 bases from J, the gap between germline ends came to 8 bases. CDR3 size: 14 residues. The CDR3 DNA sequence: TGTGCCAGTAGTATGGACCGTATGAACACTGAAGCTTTCTTT. Its translation is CASSMDRMNTEAFF.

This clonotype showed up many times. CDR3 DNA: TGTGCCAGCAGCTTCCAAGCAGGCAATGAGCAGTTCTTC. Translation gives CASSFQAGNEQFF. The rearrangement uses TRBV7-3 and TRBJ2-1; D remains unclear. V was clipped by 3 bases and J by 6 bases, with 9 bases between them. Germline lookup yields CDR1 SGHTA and CDR2 FQGTGA. This CDR3 spans 13 amino acids.

This clonotype was recorded at least ten times. V gene TRBV7-9 combines with J gene TRBJ2-1, with D maybe TRBD1 (6 bases). Trimming removed 1 base from V and 8 bases from J, with 15 bases in between. Germline V lookup: CDR1 SEHNR, CDR2 FQNEAQ (reference sequence). The length of the CDR3 is 15 residues. CDR3 in DNA: TGTGCCAGCAGCTTAGTTGGGGGCCGGATGGATGAGCAGTTCTTC. Amino acids: CASSLVGGRMDEQFF.

CDR3 loop: CASSPNLPGAEAFF. The CDR3 DNA is TGTGCCAGCAGCCCCAATCTCCCGGGGGCGGAAGCTTTCTTT. The gene calls are TRBV9 and TRBJ1-1; possible D gene TRBD1, 6 bases. Trimming left V 4 bases short and J 8 bases short, with 18 bases between. Germline V CDR1 and CDR2: SGDLS, YYNGEE. The CDR3 contains 14 residues.

This clonotype was observed a few times. The chain has TRBV27 and TRBJ2-1; possible D gene TRBD2, 6 bases. Germline loops: CDR1 MNHEY, CDR2 SMNVEV (reference sequence). The CDR3 totals 16 residues. Trimming stripped 0 bases from V and 7 bases from J, with 16 bases between. CDR3 in amino acids: CASSLSVGDRGNEQFF. For the CDR3, the DNA is TGTGCCAGCAGTTTATCGGTGGGGGACCGGGGGAATGAGCAGTTCTTC.